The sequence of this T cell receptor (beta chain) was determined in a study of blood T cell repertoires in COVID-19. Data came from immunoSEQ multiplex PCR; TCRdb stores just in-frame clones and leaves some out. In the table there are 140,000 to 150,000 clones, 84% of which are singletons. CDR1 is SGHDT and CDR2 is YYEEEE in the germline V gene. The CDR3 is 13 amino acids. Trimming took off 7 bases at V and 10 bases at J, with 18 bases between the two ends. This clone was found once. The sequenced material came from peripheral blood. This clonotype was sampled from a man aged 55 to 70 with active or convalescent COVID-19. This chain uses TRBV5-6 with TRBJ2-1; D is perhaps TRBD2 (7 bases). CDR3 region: CASGREIGTEQFF. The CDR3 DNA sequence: TGTGCCAGCGGGCGGGAGATAGGGACAGAGCAGTTCTTC.